This TCR beta chain was obtained from a study of CD8 T cells in Susac syndrome. Study as a whole: Among the Susac syndrome patients sequenced, 5 or 6 had active disease and about eight were in remission. At the time their blood was drawn, patients with Susac syndrome were either therapy-naive, on corticosteroids (with some of them also receiving intravenous immunoglobulin), or on intravenous immunoglobulin alone.

The V gene lost 3 bases and the J gene lost 2 bases, with 2 bases spanning the gap. Germline CDR1 reads KGHSH; CDR2 reads LQKENI. The CDR3 has 13 amino acids. FACS was used to enrich TEMRA cells, whereas the CD8+ and CD4+ T cells were obtained by negative isolation. In this sample, this clonotype turned up a few times. An amount of RNA that ranged from 0.5 to 1 ug was reverse transcribed with random hexamers. TCRdb reanalysed the immunoSEQ multiplex PCR reads using MiXCR and keeps one entry per CDR3 protein. Of tens of thousands of distinct CDR3 sequences listed, 85% to 95% are singletons. J is TRBJ2-6 and V is TRBV18; D ambiguous. Input material: CD4+ T cells from PBMCs. This TCR was sampled from a human donor with Susac syndrome. The CDR3 reads CASSPPGANVLTF. Written as DNA, the CDR3 is TGTGCCAGCTCACCTCCTGGGGCCAACGTCCTGACTTTC.